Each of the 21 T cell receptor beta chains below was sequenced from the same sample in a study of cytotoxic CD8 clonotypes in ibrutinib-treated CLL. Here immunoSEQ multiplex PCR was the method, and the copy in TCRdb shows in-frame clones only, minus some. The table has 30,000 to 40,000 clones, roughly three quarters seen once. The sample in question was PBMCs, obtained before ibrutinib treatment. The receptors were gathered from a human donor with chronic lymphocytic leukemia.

The CDR3 protein is CASGGGAGTGELFF. The CDR3 nucleotides read TGTGCCAGCGGGGGGGGCGCGGGCACCGGGGAGCTGTTTTTT. The chain recombines TRBV7-9 with TRBJ2-2, with a weak D call TRBD2 (7 bases). Germline CDR1 and CDR2: SEHNR and FQNEAQ (reference sequence). The V gene lost 8 bases and the J gene lost 4 bases, with 14 bases spanning the gap. The CDR3 spans 14 residues.

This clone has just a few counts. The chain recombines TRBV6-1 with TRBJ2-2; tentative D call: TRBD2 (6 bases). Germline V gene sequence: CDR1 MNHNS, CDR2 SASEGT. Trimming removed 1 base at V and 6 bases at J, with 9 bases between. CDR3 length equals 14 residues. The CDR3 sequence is CASSEDSGAGELFF. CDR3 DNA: TGTGCCAGCAGTGAAGATTCGGGAGCCGGGGAGCTGTTTTTT.

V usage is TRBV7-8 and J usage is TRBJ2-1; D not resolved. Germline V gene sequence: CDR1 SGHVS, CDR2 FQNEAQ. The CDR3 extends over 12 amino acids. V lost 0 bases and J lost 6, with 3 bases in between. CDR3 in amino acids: CASSLAVNEQFF. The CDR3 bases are TGTGCCAGCAGCTTAGCGGTCAATGAGCAGTTCTTC.

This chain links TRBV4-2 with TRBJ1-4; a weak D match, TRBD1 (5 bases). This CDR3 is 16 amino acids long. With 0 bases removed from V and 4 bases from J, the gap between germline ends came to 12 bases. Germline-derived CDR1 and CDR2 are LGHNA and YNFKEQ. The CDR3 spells CASSQEEGRINEKLFF. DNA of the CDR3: TGTGCCAGCAGCCAAGAGGAGGGACGGATTAATGAAAAACTGTTTTTT.

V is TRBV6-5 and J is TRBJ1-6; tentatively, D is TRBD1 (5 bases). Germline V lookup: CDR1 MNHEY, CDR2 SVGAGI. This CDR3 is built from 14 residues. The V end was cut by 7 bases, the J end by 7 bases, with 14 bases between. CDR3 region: CASNPAGKNSPLHF. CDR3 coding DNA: TGTGCCAGCAACCCCGCAGGGAAAAATTCACCCCTCCACTTT.

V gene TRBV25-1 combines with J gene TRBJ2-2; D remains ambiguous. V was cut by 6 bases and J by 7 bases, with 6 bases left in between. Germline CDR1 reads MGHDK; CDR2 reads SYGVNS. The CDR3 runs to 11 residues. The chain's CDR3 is CASRTGGELFF. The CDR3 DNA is TGTGCCAGCAGGACGGGCGGGGAGCTGTTTTTT.

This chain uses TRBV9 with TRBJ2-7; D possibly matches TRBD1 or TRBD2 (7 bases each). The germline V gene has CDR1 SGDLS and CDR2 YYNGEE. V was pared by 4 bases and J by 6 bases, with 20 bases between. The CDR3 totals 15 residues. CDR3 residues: CASSPGGGRFGEQYF. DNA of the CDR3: TGTGCCAGCAGCCCAGGGGGGGGCAGGTTCGGCGAGCAGTACTTC.

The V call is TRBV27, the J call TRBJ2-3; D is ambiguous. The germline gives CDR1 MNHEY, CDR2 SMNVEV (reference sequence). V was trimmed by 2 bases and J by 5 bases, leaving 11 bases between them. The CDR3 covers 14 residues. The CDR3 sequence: CASSLKGLGDTQYF. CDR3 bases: TGTGCCAGCAGTTTAAAGGGATTGGGAGATACGCAGTATTTT.

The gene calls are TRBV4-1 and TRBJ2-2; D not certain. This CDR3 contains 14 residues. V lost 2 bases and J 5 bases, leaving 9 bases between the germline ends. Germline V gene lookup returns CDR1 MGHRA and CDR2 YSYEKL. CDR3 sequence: CASSQPRETGELFF. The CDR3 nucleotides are TGCGCCAGCAGCCAACCCAGAGAAACCGGGGAGCTGTTTTTT.

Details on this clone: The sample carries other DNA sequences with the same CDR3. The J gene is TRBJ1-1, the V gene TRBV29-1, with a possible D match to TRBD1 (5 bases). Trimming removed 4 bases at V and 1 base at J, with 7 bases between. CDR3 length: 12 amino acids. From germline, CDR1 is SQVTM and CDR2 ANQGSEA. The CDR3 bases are TGCAGCGTTGGGGGCAAGAACACTGAAGCTTTCTTT. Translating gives CSVGGKNTEAFF.

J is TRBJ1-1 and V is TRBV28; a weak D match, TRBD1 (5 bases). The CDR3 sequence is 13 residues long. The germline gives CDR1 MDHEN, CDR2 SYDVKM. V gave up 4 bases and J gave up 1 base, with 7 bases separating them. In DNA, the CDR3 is TGTGCCAGCAGTTCGGGGACGAACACTGAAGCTTTCTTT. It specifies CASSSGTNTEAFF.

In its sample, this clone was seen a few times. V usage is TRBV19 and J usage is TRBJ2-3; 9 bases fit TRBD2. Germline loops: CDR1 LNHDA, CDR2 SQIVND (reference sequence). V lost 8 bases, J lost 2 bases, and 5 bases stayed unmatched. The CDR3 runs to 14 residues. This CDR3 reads CASYQRGDTDTQYF. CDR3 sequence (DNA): TGTGCCAGTTACCAGCGGGGGGACACAGATACGCAGTATTTT.

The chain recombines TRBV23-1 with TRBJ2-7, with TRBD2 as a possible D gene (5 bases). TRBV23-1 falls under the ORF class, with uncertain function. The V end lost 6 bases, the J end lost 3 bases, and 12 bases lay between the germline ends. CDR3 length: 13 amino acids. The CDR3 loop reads CASRMDWNYEQYF. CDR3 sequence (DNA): TGCGCCAGCAGAATGGACTGGAACTACGAGCAGTACTTC.

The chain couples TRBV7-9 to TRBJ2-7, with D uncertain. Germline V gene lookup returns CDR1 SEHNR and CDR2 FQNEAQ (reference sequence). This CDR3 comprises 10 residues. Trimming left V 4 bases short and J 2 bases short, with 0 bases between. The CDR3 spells CASSSYEQYF. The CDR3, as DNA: TGTGCCAGCAGCTCCTACGAGCAGTACTTC. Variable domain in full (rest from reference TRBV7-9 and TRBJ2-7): DTGVSQNPRHKITKRGQNVTFRCDPISEHNRLYWYRQTLGQGPEFLTYFQNEAQLEKSRLLSDRFSAERPKGSFSTLEIQRTEQGDSAMYLCASSSYEQYFGPGTRLTVT.

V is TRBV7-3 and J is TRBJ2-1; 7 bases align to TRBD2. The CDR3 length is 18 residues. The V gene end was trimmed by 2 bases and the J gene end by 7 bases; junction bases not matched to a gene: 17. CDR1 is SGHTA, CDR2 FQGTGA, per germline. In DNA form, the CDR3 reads TGTGCCAGCAGCTTAGCCCCCCCGGCGGGAGCTAATGCGAATGAGCAGTTCTTC. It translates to CASSLAPPAGANANEQFF.

The CDR3 DNA sequence: TGCGCCAGCAGCACATACTCGGGTAGCTACCAAGAGACCCAGTACTTC. Protein sequence: CASSTYSGSYQETQYF. The chain combines TRBV5-1 with TRBJ2-5, with D unclear. The CDR3 is 16 residues long. The germline V gene has CDR1 SGHRS and CDR2 YFSETQ. Trimming shortened V by 4 bases and J by 0 bases, and 16 bases separated the two germline ends.

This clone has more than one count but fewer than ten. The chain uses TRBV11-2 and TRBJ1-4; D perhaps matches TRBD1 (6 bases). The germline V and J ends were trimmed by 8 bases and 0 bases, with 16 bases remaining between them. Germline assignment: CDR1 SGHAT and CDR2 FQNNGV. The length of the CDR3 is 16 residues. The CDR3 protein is CASAPGEGATNEKLFF. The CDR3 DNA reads TGTGCCAGCGCTCCCGGGGAGGGGGCAACTAATGAAAAACTGTTTTTT.

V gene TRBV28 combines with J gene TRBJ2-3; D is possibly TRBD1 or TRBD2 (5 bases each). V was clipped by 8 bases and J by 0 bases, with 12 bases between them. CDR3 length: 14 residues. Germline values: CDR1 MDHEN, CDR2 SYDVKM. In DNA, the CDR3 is TGTGCCAGCCGGTTCGGGGCCAGCACAGATACGCAGTATTTT. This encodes CASRFGASTDTQYF.

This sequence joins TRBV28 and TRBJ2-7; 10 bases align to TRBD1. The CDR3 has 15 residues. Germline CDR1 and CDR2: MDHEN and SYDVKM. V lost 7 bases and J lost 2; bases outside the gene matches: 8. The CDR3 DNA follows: TGTGCCAGCATTCCACGGACAGGGGGAGCCTACGAGCAGTACTTC. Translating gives CASIPRTGGAYEQYF.

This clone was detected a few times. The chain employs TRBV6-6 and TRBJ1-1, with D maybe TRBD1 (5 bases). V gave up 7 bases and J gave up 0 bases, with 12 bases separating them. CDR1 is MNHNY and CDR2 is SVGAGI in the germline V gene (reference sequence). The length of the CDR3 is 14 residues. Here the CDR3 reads CASTQGRLNTEAFF. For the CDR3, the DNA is TGTGCCAGCACTCAGGGACGGCTGAACACTGAAGCTTTCTTT.

The DNA for the CDR3 is TGTGCCAGCAGTAGGGACAGGGGATTGAACACTGAAGCTTTCTTT. It specifies CASSRDRGLNTEAFF. The V call is TRBV6-5, the J call TRBJ1-1; 10 nucleotides agree with TRBD1. Germline CDR1 reads MNHEY; CDR2 reads SVGAGI. Trimming cost V 5 bases and J 0 bases; bases outside gene matches: 3. The CDR3 is 15 amino acids.